This TCR beta chain is from a study of T cell changes during pregnancy in multiple sclerosis. In regard to this clone: The sample contains more than one DNA sequence encoding this CDR3.

There are 13 residues in the CDR3. J lost 5 bases, V lost 6 bases, and 3 bases had no gene match. In germline, CDR1 is MNHNS, CDR2 SASEGT. Measured with immunoSEQ multiplex PCR; TCRdb has only the in-frame clones, and not every one. Here the sample spans approximately 47,000 clones, roughly 90% being singletons. Sequenced here: peripheral blood, sampled in the first trimester of pregnancy. The chain has TRBV6-1 and TRBJ1-5, with 8 bases fitting TRBD1. The TCR originated in a female donor with multiple sclerosis, enrolled in a pregnancy study. Here the CDR3 reads CASSAQGDQPQHF. The CDR3 nucleotides read TGTGCCAGCAGCGCACAGGGGGATCAGCCCCAGCATTTT.